The rows below give T cell receptor beta chains drawn from one sample of a study of T cells in AML relapse after transplant. TCRdb processed the PCR reads anew with MiXCR; each CDR3 protein has one entry. The sample has fewer than 1,300 distinct CDR3 sequences; 15% to 20% are singletons. Sequencing was done on a sample of bone marrow. The receptors derive from a human donor in good health. CDR3s include the opening cysteine and the closing phenylalanine or tryptophan. The D gene is left open where the match is weak. Clone sizes are given selectively: once, few, many, or a class where the clone is expanded.

>large|TRBJ2-1|TRBV3-1|.|12
CASSQRFNEQFF
TGTGCCAGCAGCCAAAGGTTCAATGAGCAGTTCTTC
>.|TRBJ2-5|TRBV7-3|TRBD2|13
CASGGDGGETQYF
TGTGCCAGTGGGGGGGACGGCGGGGAGACCCAGTACTTC
>medium-sized|TRBJ2-7|TRBV5-5|TRBD1|18
CASSLDPRMDRSSYEQYF
TGTGCCAGCAGCTTGGACCCTCGAATGGACAGGAGCTCCTACGAGCAGTACTTC
>large|TRBJ1-1|TRBV3-1|.|15
CASSPAKGVGTEAFF
TGTGCCAGCAGCCCGGCAAAGGGGGTGGGCACTGAAGCTTTCTTT
>large|TRBJ2-2|TRBV7-2|TRBD2|14
CASSEAGDTGELFF
TGTGCCAGCAGCGAAGCGGGGGACACCGGGGAGCTGTTTTTT
>medium-sized|TRBJ1-5|TRBV6-1|.|13
CASSHADPQPQHF
TGTGCCAGCAGTCACGCAGACCCTCAGCCCCAGCATTTT
>medium-sized|TRBJ2-7|TRBV7-2|TRBD2|14
CASTPSGRPYEQYF
TGTGCCAGCACCCCTAGCGGCAGACCCTACGAGCAGTACTTC
>.|TRBJ1-1|TRBV7-2|.|12
CASSRRGTEAFF
TGTGCCAGCAGCCGTAGGGGGACTGAAGCTTTCTTT
>large|TRBJ1-2|TRBV7-2|TRBD1|14
CASSRDRKVDGYTF
TGTGCCAGCAGCCGGGACAGGAAGGTCGATGGCTACACCTTC
>large|TRBJ1-5|TRBV27|TRBD1|14
CASSGQGINQPQHF
TGTGCCAGCAGTGGACAGGGTATTAATCAGCCCCAGCATTTT
>medium-sized|TRBJ1-1|TRBV19|.|14
CASSIDLRTDKAFF
TGTGCCAGTAGTATAGATCTGCGGACAGATAAAGCTTTCTTT
>medium-sized|TRBJ2-1|TRBV3-1|.|14
CASSHLMGEQEQFF
TGTGCCAGCAGCCACCTTATGGGGGAGCAGGAGCAGTTCTTC
>large|TRBJ1-2|TRBV27|.|13
CASSLKGEVGYTF
TGTGCCAGCAGTTTGAAAGGCGAGGTGGGCTACACCTTC
>.|TRBJ1-4|TRBV12-3/TRBV12-4|.|15
CASTLGGGSIDKLFF
TGTGCCAGCACCCTCGGGGGGGGAAGTATTGATAAACTGTTTTTT
>.|TRBJ1-1|TRBV28|.|10
CAWGTTSAFF
TGTGCCTGGGGGACCACTAGTGCTTTCTTT
>medium-sized|TRBJ2-7|TRBV20-1|.|11
CSAQGPYEQYF
TGCAGTGCCCAGGGACCCTACGAGCAGTACTTC
>medium-sized|TRBJ2-5|TRBV24-1|.|13
CATSDLDGMTQYF
TGTGCCACCAGTGACTTGGACGGGATGACCCAGTACTTC
>medium-sized|TRBJ2-5|TRBV7-9|.|12
CASSLEWETQYF
TGTGCCAGCAGCTTAGAGTGGGAGACCCAGTACTTC
>medium-sized|TRBJ2-1|TRBV4-2|TRBD2|17
CASSHPQRGNSYNEQFF
TGTGCCAGCAGCCACCCCCAGCGGGGGAACTCCTACAATGAGCAGTTCTTC
>medium-sized|TRBJ1-1|TRBV7-9|.|15
CASSLVGQGGTEAFF
TGTGCCAGCAGCTTAGTCGGCCAGGGAGGCACTGAAGCTTTCTTT
>medium-sized|TRBJ1-3|TRBV18|.|16
CASSLEQGGSGNTIYF
TGTGCCAGCTCCCTGGAACAAGGCGGCTCTGGAAACACCATATATTTT
>large|TRBJ2-7|TRBV29-1|TRBD2|13
CSGGGDSAYEQYF
TGCAGCGGCGGGGGGGACAGCGCCTACGAGCAGTACTTC
>medium-sized|TRBJ1-1|TRBV12-3/TRBV12-4|.|14
CASSSTGLNTEAFF
TGTGCCAGCAGTTCAACAGGGTTGAACACTGAAGCTTTCTTT
>large|TRBJ2-3|TRBV29-1|TRBD2|14
CSVVLAGATDTQYF
TGCAGCGTTGTCCTAGCGGGAGCCACAGATACGCAGTATTTT
>medium-sized|TRBJ1-5|TRBV12-3/TRBV12-4|.|14
CASRPGIENQPQHF
TGTGCCAGCAGGCCCGGGATCGAAAATCAGCCCCAGCATTTT
>.|TRBJ2-7|TRBV12-3/TRBV12-4|.|12
CASSLGDYEQYF
TGTGCCAGCAGTTTGGGGGACTACGAGCAGTACTTC
>.|TRBJ2-5|TRBV7-9|.|22
CASSFYICSGGARGGALETQYF
.
>medium-sized|TRBJ2-7|TRBV27|TRBD2|13
CVSSVAGGYEQYF
TGTGTCAGCAGCGTTGCGGGGGGCTACGAGCAGTACTTC
>medium-sized|TRBJ1-1|TRBV3-1|.|15
CASSQENVGSSIAFF
TGTGCCAGCAGCCAAGAGAATGTCGGCAGCTCCATAGCTTTCTTT
>large|TRBJ2-3|TRBV5-1|.|16
CASSLGRNPRADTQYF
TGCGCCAGCAGCTTGGGTAGGAACCCAAGGGCGGATACGCAGTATTTT
>medium-sized|TRBJ1-4|TRBV4-1|TRBD1|15
CASSQGQGPNEKLFF
TGCGCCAGCAGCCAAGGACAGGGGCCTAATGAAAAACTGTTTTTT
>large|TRBJ1-1|TRBV5-1|.|14
CASSLKHPNTEAFF
TGCGCCAGCAGCTTGAAACACCCGAACACTGAAGCTTTCTTT
>medium-sized|TRBJ2-3|TRBV5-1|.|16
CASSLSGGTSTDTQYF
TGCGCCAGCAGCTTGAGCGGCGGTACTAGCACAGATACGCAGTATTTT
>many|TRBJ2-1|TRBV4-1|TRBD2|18
CASSQLYIGLAAYNEQFF
TGCGCCAGCAGCCAACTCTATATTGGACTAGCCGCCTACAATGAGCAGTTCTTC
>medium-sized|TRBJ2-2|TRBV7-2|TRBD2|15
CASSLSGLAGPELFF
TGTGCCAGCAGCCTATCGGGACTAGCCGGTCCGGAGCTGTTTTTT
>.|TRBJ1-2|TRBV12-2|.|17
CASRRRSRTGPNYGYTF
TGTGCAAGTCGCCGCAGGAGCCGGACAGGACCTAACTATGGCTACACCTTC
>medium-sized|TRBJ2-6|TRBV12-3/TRBV12-4|.|17
CASSFERRQAGANVLTF
TGTGCCAGCAGTTTTGAGAGGAGACAGGCGGGGGCCAACGTCCTGACTTTC
>medium-sized|TRBJ2-2|TRBV5-1|.|16
CASSPRGDANTGELFF
TGCGCCAGCAGCCCGAGGGGGGACGCGAACACCGGGGAGCTGTTTTTT
>medium-sized|TRBJ1-1|TRBV3-1|TRBD1|14
CASIGTEVQTEAFF
TGTGCCAGCATCGGGACAGAAGTTCAAACTGAAGCTTTCTTT
>medium-sized|TRBJ2-1|TRBV7-2|.|15
CASSLVGSAYNEQFF
TGTGCCAGCAGCTTAGTTGGCTCCGCTTACAATGAGCAGTTCTTC
>large|TRBJ2-7|TRBV29-1|.|13
CSVRRGNTYEQYF
TGCAGCGTTCGCCGGGGAAATACTTACGAGCAGTACTTC
>large|TRBJ2-1|TRBV11-2|.|18
CASSPPGGGVYSYNEQFF
TGTGCCAGCAGCCCCCCTGGGGGCGGGGTTTACTCCTACAATGAGCAGTTCTTC
>.|TRBJ2-7|TRBV7-2|TRBD2|17
CASSWGTSGVTQYEQYF
TGTGCCAGCAGCTGGGGGACTAGCGGGGTAACCCAGTACGAGCAGTACTTC
>.|TRBJ1-1|TRBV5-1|.|15
CASSPRGDANTEAFF
TGCGCCAGCAGCCCGAGGGGGGACGCGAACACTGAAGCTTTCTTT
>large|TRBJ2-5|TRBV7-3|.|13
CASSPQGGETQYF
TGTGCCAGCAGCCCCCAAGGGGGGGAGACCCAGTACTTC
>medium-sized|TRBJ2-5|TRBV20-1|.|11
CSALSEETQYF
TGCAGTGCTTTATCCGAGGAGACCCAGTACTTC
>medium-sized|TRBJ2-2|TRBV27|TRBD2|16
CASSLSGLAGTGELFF
TGTGCCAGCAGTTTATCCGGACTAGCGGGCACCGGGGAGCTGTTTTTT
>.|TRBJ2-7|TRBV6-1|TRBD2|15
CASSGGGDSAYEQYF
TGTGCCAGCAGCGGCGGGGGGGACAGCGCCTACGAGCAGTACTTC
>.|TRBJ2-7|TRBV7-8|.|15
CASSSQGPGTYEQYF
TGTGCCAGCAGCTCTCAGGGACCCGGGACCTACGAGCAGTACTTC
>large|TRBJ2-1|TRBV15|.|12
CATSRDSGPKFF
TGTGCCACCAGCAGAGATTCGGGACCAAAGTTCTTC
>medium-sized|TRBJ2-7|TRBV6-5|.|14
CASRTTLSSYEQYF
TGTGCCAGCAGAACAACACTCAGCTCCTACGAGCAGTACTTC
>large|TRBJ1-5|TRBV6-6|.|13
CASSYVPGQPQHF
TGTGCCAGCAGTTACGTTCCAGGTCAGCCCCAGCATTTT